The source of this T cell receptor (beta chain) is a study of T-cell reconstitution after alpha-beta-depleted transplantation in children. This clonotype was seen many times. The library targeted TCRbeta and was prepared with unique molecular identifiers. TCRdb reprocessed the PCR reads with MiXCR, giving one entry per CDR3 protein. Counted here are some 200,000 distinct CDR3 sequences, 6% to 7% occurring once; the ten biggest clones make up more than 2.5%. Germline CDR1 reads SGHAT; CDR2 reads FQNNGV. CDR3 length equals 17 residues. Trimming left V 5 bases short and J 7 bases short, with 23 bases between.

The receptor was derived from a human donor who donated a stem cell graft to a child with Wiskott-Aldrich syndrome. V is TRBV11-2 and J is TRBJ1-4; perhaps TRBD1 as D (6 bases). Here the sequenced sample was PBMCs from the stem cell graft donor, taken from the stem cell graft. This chain's CDR3 is CASSPASLQGTREKLFF. The CDR3 DNA is TGTGCCAGCAGCCCAGCGTCTCTACAGGGAACACGTGAAAAACTGTTTTTT.